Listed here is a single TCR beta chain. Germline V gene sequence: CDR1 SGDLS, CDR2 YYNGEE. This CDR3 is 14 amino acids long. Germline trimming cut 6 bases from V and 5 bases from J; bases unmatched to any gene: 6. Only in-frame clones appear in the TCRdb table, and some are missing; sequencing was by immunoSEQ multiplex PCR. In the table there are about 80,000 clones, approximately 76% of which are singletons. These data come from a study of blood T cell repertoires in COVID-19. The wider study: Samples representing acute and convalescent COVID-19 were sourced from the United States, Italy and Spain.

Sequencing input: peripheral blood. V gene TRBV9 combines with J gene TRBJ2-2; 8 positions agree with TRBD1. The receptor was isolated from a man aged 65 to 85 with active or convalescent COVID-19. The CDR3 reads CASKEGQVTGELFF. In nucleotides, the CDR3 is TGTGCCAGCAAAGAGGGACAGGTAACCGGGGAGCTGTTTTTT.